These T cell receptor beta chains were read from a single sample in a study of T cells in Graves' hyperthyroidism and ophthalmopathy. One entry per CDR3 protein, called by TCRdb with MiXCR from the multiplex PCR reads. The data hold more than 450,000 distinct CDR3 sequences, with about 15% observed a single time. Material for sequencing was blood. The origin of the receptors is a woman in her 40s with Graves' hyperthyroidism. Each CDR3 is given with its conserved first and last residue. The D gene is left open where the match is weak. Clone size, where shown, is once, few, many, or a class for clones that have expanded.

V	J	D	size	CDR3	DNA
TRBV29-1	TRBJ2-1	TRBD2	.	CSVTLAGRSSYNEQFF	TGCAGCGTTACGCTAGCGGGTAGGAGCTCCTACAATGAGCAGTTCTTC
TRBV5-1	TRBJ2-2	.	few	CTSSQQLDTGELFF	TGCACCAGCAGCCAACAGTTAGACACCGGGGAGCTGTTTTTT
TRBV7-8	TRBJ2-3	TRBD2	many	CASSSRRLASTDTQYF	TGTGCCAGCAGCTCCCGACGACTAGCTAGCACAGATACGCAGTATTTT
TRBV10-3	TRBJ1-5	.	.	CAIRGSGNQPQHF	TGTGCCATCAGGGGTTCAGGCAATCAGCCCCAGCATTTT
TRBV7-8	TRBJ2-5	TRBD1	many	CASSPGTGANQETQYF	TGTGCCAGCAGCCCCGGGACAGGGGCGAACCAAGAGACCCAGTACTTC
TRBV2	TRBJ2-3	TRBD1	many	CASSAGGRTDTQYF	TGTGCCAGCAGTGCAGGGGGTCGCACAGATACGCAGTATTTT
TRBV28	TRBJ2-7	TRBD2	many	CASQRLAGRYYEQYF	TGTGCCAGCCAAAGGCTAGCGGGACGATACTACGAGCAGTACTTC
TRBV2	TRBJ2-7	.	many	CASSEIGGSYEQYF	TGTGCCAGCAGTGAGATTGGGGGCTCCTACGAGCAGTACTTC
TRBV29-1	TRBJ2-1	TRBD1	many	CSVESPGQLKASYNEQFF	TGCAGCGTTGAGTCACCGGGACAGTTAAAAGCCTCCTACAATGAGCAGTTCTTC
TRBV4-1	TRBJ2-3	TRBD1	.	CASSQDPGTGLSDTQYF	TGCGCCAGCAGCCAAGATCCGGGGACAGGGCTTTCAGATACGCAGTATTTT
TRBV28	TRBJ2-7	TRBD1	many	CASSLRTGAHYEQYF	TGTGCCAGCAGTTTGCGGACAGGGGCCCACTACGAGCAGTACTTC
TRBV12-3/TRBV12-4	TRBJ1-5	.	many	CASSLEGMANQPQHF	TGTGCCAGCAGTTTGGAGGGGATGGCAAATCAGCCCCAGCATTTT
TRBV15	TRBJ2-3	TRBD1	many	CATSRDQSWYRGDLGTDTQYF	TGTGCCACCAGCAGAGATCAGTCTTGGTACAGGGGCGATCTGGGGACAGATACGCAGTATTTT
TRBV7-2	TRBJ2-7	.	many	CASSLEGGAQGEQYF	TGTGCCAGCAGCTTAGAGGGGGGTGCCCAAGGCGAGCAGTACTTC
TRBV28	TRBJ2-3	.	many	CASSYRVGDTQYF	TGTGCCAGCAGTTACAGGGTCGGAGATACGCAGTATTTT
TRBV20-1	TRBJ2-7	TRBD1	.	CSAPGQAREQYF	TGCAGTGCTCCGGGACAGGCCCGCGAGCAGTACTTC
TRBV28	TRBJ2-2	.	many	CASQVGGGDTGELFF	TGTGCCAGCCAAGTTGGGGGAGGAGACACCGGGGAGCTGTTTTTT
TRBV28	TRBJ2-7	.	many	CASSLRSGVSEQYF	TGTGCCAGCAGTTTACGTTCAGGGGTGAGCGAGCAGTACTTC
TRBV5-6	TRBJ1-5	.	.	CASSLGHAAQPQHF	TGTGCCAGCAGCTTGGGACACGCGGCGCAGCCCCAGCATTTT
TRBV24-1	TRBJ1-4	TRBD1	many	CATSDTRGRSEKLFF	TGTGCCACCAGTGATACAAGGGGGCGCTCAGAAAAACTGTTTTTT
TRBV12-3/TRBV12-4	TRBJ2-2	.	.	CVSKIGAHTGELFF	TGTGTCAGCAAAATAGGGGCGCACACCGGGGAGCTGTTTTTT
TRBV27	TRBJ2-7	TRBD2	many	CASQNPGTSAYEQYF	TGTGCCAGCCAGAACCCCGGGACTAGCGCCTACGAGCAGTACTTC
TRBV6-1	TRBJ2-3	TRBD1	.	CASRADRVLLDTQYF	TGTGCCAGCAGGGCTGACAGGGTGTTATTAGATACGCAGTATTTT
TRBV2	TRBJ2-2	.	many	CASSEEGLTTGELFF	TGTGCCAGCAGTGAGGAGGGACTTACCACCGGGGAGCTGTTTTTT
TRBV6-1	TRBJ2-7	.	many	CASSYNGPGQGQYF	TGTGCCAGCAGTTACAACGGGCCAGGCCAAGGGCAGTACTTC
TRBV20-1	TRBJ1-2	.	many	CSARDSESNYGYTF	TGCAGTGCTAGAGATTCGGAGTCTAACTATGGCTACACCTTC
TRBV11-2	TRBJ2-7	TRBD2	many	CASSPGTSGRGEQYF	TGTGCCAGCAGCCCCGGGACTAGCGGGAGAGGCGAGCAGTACTTC
TRBV10-2	TRBJ2-7	TRBD2	many	CASSEEVSGRPYSYEQYF	TGCGCCAGCAGTGAAGAGGTTAGCGGGAGGCCCTACTCCTACGAGCAGTACTTC
TRBV28	TRBJ1-2	.	many	CASSFGAGNYGYTF	TGTGCCAGCAGTTTCGGCGCGGGGAACTATGGCTACACCTTC
TRBV20-1	TRBJ2-3	TRBD2	.	CSCPLAGGDTQYF	TGCAGTTGCCCTTTGGCGGGGGGGGATACGCAGTATTTT
TRBV5-8	TRBJ2-5	.	.	CASSSWGWGASGDQETQYF	TGTGCCAGCAGCTCGTGGGGGTGGGGGGCTAGCGGAGACCAAGAGACCCAGTACTTC
TRBV28	TRBJ2-2	TRBD1	.	CASSRMDRVAGELFF	TGTGCCAGTTCAAGGATGGACAGGGTCGCCGGGGAGCTGTTTTTT
TRBV7-9	TRBJ1-4	TRBD1	many	CASSQGTGLNEKLFF	TGTGCCAGCAGCCAAGGGACAGGGCTTAATGAAAAACTGTTTTTT
TRBV30	TRBJ2-7	TRBD1	many	CACSGTGSSYEQYF	TGTGCCTGTTCCGGGACAGGAAGCTCCTACGAGCAGTACTTC
TRBV2	TRBJ2-7	.	many	CASKGVSEAYEQYF	TGTGCCAGCAAAGGGGTGAGTGAGGCCTACGAGCAGTACTTC
TRBV27	TRBJ2-1	.	many	CASSPGPDEQFF	TGTGCCAGCAGCCCGGGCCCGGATGAGCAGTTCTTC
TRBV28	TRBJ1-1	TRBD1	.	CASSLQGAPNTEAFF	TGTGCCAGCAGTTTACAGGGGGCGCCGAACACTGAAGCTTTCTTT